Reported below is one T cell receptor beta chain. Its antigen remains unidentified. Germline V gives CDR1 SGHTA, CDR2 FQGNSA. J gave up 3 bases and V 1 base, and 8 bases lay outside the gene matches. The CDR3 sequence is 17 residues long. The sample is drawn from a study of STAT3 mutations in large granular lymphocyte leukemia. The study's findings and limits: Sampling intervals varied between patients and samples. In T-cell large granular lymphocyte leukemia, about half of patients showed multiple immunodominant subclonotypes. After therapy, about 35% of the 18 patients switched clonotypes, all new clones STAT3 wild type. In several patients, dominant TCR clone burden exceeded STAT3 mutant burden.

TCRbeta libraries averaged around 39,000 productive templates per sample. Here immunoSEQ multiplex PCR was the method, and the copy in TCRdb shows in-frame clones only, minus some. Altogether over 30,000 clones are present, 70% to 90% being singletons, with the ten largest covering around 0.44%. This TCR derives from a human donor with T large granular lymphocyte leukemia. Some clones in this sample may be carry-over from other donors' samples. This sequence joins TRBV7-2 and TRBJ1-4; 7 bases map to TRBD1. The sequenced sample was PBMCs. CDR3 protein: CASSLEEGAPPNEKLFF. CDR3 bases: TGTGCCAGCAGCTTAGAAGAGGGGGCCCCACCTAATGAAAAACTGTTTTTT.